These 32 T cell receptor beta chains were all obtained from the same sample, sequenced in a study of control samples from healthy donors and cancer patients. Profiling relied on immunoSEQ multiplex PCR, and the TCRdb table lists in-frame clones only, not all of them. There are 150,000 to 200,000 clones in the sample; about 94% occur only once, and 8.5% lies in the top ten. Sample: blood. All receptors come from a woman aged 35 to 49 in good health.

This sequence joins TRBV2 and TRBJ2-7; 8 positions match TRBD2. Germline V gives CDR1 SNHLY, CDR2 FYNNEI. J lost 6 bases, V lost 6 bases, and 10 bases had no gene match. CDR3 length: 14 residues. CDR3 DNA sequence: TGTGCCAGCAGATTAGCGGGAACAGGTTCCGAGCAGTACTTC. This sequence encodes CASRLAGTGSEQYF.

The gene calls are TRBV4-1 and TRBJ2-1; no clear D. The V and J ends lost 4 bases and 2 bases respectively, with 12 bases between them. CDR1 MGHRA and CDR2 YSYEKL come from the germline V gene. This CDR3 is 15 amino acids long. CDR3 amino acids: CASSLSRAAYNEQFF. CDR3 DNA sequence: TGCGCCAGCAGCCTATCTCGGGCCGCCTACAATGAGCAGTTCTTC.

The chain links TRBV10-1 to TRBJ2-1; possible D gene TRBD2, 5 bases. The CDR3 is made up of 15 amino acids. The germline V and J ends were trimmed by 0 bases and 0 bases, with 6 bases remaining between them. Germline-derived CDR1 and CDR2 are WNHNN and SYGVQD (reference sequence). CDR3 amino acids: CASSESSDSYNEQFF. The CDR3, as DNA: TGCGCCAGCAGTGAGTCTAGCGACTCCTACAATGAGCAGTTCTTC.

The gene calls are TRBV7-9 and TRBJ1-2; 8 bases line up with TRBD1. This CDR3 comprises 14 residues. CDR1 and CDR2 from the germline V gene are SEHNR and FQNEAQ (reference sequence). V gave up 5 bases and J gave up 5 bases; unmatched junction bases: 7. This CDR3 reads CASSQPGQAYGYTF. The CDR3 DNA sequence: TGTGCCAGCAGCCAACCGGGACAGGCTTATGGCTACACCTTC.

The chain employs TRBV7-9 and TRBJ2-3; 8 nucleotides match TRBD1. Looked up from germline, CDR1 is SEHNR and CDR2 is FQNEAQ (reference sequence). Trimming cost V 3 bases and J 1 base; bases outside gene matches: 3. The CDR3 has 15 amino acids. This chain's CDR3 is CASSFTGGRTDTQYF. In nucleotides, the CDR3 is TGTGCCAGCAGCTTTACAGGGGGACGCACAGATACGCAGTATTTT.

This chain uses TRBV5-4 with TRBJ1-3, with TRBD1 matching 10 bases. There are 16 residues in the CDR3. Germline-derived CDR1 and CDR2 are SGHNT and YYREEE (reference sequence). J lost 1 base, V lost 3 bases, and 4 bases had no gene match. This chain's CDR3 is CASSSRDRGSGNTIYF. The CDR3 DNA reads TGTGCCAGCAGCTCCCGGGACAGGGGATCTGGAAACACCATATATTTT.

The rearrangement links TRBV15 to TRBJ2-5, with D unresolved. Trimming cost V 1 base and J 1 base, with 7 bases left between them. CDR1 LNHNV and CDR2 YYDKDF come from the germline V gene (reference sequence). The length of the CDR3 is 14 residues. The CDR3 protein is CATSRGASQETQYF. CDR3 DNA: TGTGCCACCAGCAGAGGGGCCAGCCAAGAGACCCAGTACTTC.

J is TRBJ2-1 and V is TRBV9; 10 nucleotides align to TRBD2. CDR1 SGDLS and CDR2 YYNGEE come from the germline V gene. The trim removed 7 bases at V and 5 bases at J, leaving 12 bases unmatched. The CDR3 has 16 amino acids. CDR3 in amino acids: CASGRAGTSEHNEQFF. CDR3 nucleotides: TGTGCCAGCGGGCGAGCAGGGACTAGCGAACACAATGAGCAGTTCTTC.

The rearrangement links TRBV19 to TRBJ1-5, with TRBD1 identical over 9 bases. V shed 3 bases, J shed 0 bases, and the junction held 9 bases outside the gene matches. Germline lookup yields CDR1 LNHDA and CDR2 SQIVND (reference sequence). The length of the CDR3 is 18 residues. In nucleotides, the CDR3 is TGTGCCAGTAGTATGCAAACAGGGGGCACATATAGCAATCAGCCCCAGCATTTT. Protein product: CASSMQTGGTYSNQPQHF.

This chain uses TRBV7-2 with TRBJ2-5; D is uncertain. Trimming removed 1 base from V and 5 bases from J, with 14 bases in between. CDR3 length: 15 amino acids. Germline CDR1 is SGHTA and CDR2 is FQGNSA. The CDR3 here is CASSLESRTRETQYF. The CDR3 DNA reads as TGTGCCAGCAGCTTAGAATCTAGAACCAGGGAGACCCAGTACTTC.

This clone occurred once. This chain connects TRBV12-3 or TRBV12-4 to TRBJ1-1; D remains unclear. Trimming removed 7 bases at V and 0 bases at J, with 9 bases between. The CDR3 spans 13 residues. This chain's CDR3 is CASIPFMNTEAFF. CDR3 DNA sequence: TGTGCCAGCATCCCGTTCATGAACACTGAAGCTTTCTTT.

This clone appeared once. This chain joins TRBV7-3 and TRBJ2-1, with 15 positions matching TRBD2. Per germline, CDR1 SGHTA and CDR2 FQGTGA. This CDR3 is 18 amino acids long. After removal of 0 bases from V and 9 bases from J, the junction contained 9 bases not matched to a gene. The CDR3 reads CASSLTPRTSGGASEQFF. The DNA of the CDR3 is TGTGCCAGCAGCTTAACCCCCCGGACTAGCGGGGGGGCCAGTGAGCAGTTCTTC.

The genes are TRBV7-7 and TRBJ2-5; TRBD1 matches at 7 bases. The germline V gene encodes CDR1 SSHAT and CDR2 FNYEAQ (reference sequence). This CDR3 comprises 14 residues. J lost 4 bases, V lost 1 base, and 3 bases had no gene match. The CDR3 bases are TGTGCCAGCAGCTTAGAGAGGGGGCGAGAGACCCAGTACTTC. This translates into CASSLERGRETQYF.

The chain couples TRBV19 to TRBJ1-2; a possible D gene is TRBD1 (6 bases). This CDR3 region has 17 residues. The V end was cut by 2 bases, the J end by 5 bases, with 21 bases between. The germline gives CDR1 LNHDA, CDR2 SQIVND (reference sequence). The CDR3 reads CASSIIKGVKGSYGYTF. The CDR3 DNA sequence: TGTGCCAGTAGTATAATTAAGGGGGTTAAGGGTTCTTATGGCTACACCTTC.

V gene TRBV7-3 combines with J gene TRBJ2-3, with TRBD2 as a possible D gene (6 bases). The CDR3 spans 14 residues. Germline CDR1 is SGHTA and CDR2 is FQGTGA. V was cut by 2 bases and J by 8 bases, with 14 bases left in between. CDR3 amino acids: CASSLGASAATQYF. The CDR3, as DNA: TGTGCCAGCAGCTTAGGAGCTAGCGCCGCTACGCAGTATTTT.

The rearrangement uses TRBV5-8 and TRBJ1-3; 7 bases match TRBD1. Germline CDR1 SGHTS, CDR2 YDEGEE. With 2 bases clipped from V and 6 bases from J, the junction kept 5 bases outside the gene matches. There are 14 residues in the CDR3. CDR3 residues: CASSLQGLKNTIYF. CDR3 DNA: TGTGCCAGCAGCTTACAGGGGCTGAAAAACACCATATATTTT.

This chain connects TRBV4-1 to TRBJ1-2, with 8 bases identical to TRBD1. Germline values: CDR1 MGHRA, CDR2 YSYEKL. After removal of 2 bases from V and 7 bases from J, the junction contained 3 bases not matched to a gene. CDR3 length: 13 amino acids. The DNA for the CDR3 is TGCGCCAGCAGCCAAAACAGGGGGGCTGGCTACACCTTC. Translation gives CASSQNRGAGYTF.

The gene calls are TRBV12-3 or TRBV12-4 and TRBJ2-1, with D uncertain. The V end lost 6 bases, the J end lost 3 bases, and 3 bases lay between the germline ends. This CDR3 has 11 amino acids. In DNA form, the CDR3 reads TGTGCCAGCAGACACTACAATGAGCAGTTCTTC. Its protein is CASRHYNEQFF.

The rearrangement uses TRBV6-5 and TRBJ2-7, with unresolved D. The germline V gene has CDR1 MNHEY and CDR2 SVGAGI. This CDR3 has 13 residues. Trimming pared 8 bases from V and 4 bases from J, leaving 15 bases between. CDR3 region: CASLVTVGYEQYF. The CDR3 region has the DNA TGTGCCAGCCTAGTCACAGTAGGATACGAGCAGTACTTC.

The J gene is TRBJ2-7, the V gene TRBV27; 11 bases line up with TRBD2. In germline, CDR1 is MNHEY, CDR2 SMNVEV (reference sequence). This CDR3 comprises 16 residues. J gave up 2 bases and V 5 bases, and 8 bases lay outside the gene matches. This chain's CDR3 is CASSPLGTSGTYEQYF. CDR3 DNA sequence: TGTGCCAGCAGTCCCCTTGGGACTAGCGGAACCTACGAGCAGTACTTC.

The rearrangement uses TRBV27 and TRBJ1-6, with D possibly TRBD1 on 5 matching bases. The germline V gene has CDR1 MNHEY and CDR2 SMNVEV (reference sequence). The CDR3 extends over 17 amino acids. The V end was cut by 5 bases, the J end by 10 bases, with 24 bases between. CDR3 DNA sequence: TGTGCCAGCAGTCCTAAAACCCTCGGGACGGGGGGGTCACCCCTCCACTTT. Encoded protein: CASSPKTLGTGGSPLHF.

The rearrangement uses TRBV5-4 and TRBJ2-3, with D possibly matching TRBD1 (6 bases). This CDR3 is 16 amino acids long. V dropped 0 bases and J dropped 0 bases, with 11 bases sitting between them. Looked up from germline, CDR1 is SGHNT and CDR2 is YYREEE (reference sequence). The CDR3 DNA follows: TGTGCCAGCAGCTTGGGGGGGACACCTAGCACAGATACGCAGTATTTT. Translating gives CASSLGGTPSTDTQYF.

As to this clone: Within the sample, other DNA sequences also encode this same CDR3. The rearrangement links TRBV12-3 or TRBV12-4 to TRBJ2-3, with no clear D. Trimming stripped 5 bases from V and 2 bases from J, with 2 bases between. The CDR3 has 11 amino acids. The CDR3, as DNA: TGTGCCAGCAGTCCCACAGATACGCAGTATTTT. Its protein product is CASSPTDTQYF.

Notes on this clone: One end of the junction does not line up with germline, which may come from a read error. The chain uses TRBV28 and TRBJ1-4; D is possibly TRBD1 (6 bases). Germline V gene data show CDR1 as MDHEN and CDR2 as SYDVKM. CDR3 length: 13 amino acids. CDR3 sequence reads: CASSLPAAGGPTF. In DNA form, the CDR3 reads TGTGCCAGCAGTTTACCCGCTGCCGGGGGGCCGACATTT.

As DNA, the CDR3 is TGTGCCAGCTCACCCCCCGGCAGCGGGAGAAACCCAGATACGCAGTATTTT. As protein: CASSPPGSGRNPDTQYF. J is TRBJ2-3 and V is TRBV18; 8 bases fit TRBD2. There are 17 residues in the CDR3. Germline assignment: CDR1 KGHSH and CDR2 LQKENI. J gave up 4 bases and V 3 bases, and 12 bases lay outside the gene matches.

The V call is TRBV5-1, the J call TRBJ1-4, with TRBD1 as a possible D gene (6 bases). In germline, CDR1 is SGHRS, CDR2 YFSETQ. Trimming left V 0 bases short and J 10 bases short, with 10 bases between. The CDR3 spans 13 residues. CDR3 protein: CASSLEEGGKLFF. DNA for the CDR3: TGCGCCAGCAGCTTGGAAGAGGGGGGAAAACTGTTTTTT.

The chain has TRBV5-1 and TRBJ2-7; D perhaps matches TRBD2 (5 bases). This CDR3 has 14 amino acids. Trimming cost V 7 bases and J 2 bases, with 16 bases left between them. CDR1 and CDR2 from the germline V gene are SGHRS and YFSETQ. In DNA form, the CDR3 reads TGCGCCAGCGCTTCACCGGGATTAGCCTACGAGCAGTACTTC. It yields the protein CASASPGLAYEQYF.

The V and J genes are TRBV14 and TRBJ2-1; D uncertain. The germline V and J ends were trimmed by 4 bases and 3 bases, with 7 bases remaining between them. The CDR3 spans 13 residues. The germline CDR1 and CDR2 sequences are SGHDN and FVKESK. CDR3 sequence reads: CASSRTSYNEQFF. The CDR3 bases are TGTGCCAGCAGCCGAACAAGCTACAATGAGCAGTTCTTC.

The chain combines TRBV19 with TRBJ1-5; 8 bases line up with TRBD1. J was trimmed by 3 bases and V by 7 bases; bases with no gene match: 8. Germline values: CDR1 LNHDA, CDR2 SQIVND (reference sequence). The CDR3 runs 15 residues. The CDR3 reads CASNYGTGLNQPQHF. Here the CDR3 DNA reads TGTGCCAGTAACTATGGGACAGGACTCAATCAGCCCCAGCATTTT. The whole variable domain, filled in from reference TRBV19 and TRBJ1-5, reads DGGITQSPKYLFRKEGQNVTLSCEQNLNHDAMYWYRQDPGQGLRLIYYSQIVNDFQKGDIAEGYSVSREKKESFPLTVTSAQKNPTAFYLCASNYGTGLNQPQHFGDGTRLSIL.

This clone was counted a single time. CDR3 sequence (DNA): TGTGCCAGCGGGCAGGGGACAAACGAGCAGTACTTC. This gives the protein CASGQGTNEQYF. This chain joins TRBV9 and TRBJ2-7; a weak D match, TRBD1 (6 bases). Trimming took 7 bases from V and 5 from J, leaving 13 bases between them. Per germline, CDR1 SGDLS and CDR2 YYNGEE. CDR3 length: 12 residues.

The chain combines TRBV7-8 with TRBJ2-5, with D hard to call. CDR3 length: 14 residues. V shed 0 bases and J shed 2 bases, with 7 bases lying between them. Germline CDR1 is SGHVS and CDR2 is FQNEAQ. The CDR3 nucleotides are TGTGCCAGCAGCTTAGCGCACGGACAAGAGACCCAGTACTTC. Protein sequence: CASSLAHGQETQYF.

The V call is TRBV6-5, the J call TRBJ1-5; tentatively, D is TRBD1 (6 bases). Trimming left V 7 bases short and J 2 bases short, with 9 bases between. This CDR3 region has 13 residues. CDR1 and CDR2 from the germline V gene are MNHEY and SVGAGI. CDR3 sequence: CASNNRGNQPQHF. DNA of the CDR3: TGTGCCAGCAATAACAGGGGCAATCAGCCCCAGCATTTT.